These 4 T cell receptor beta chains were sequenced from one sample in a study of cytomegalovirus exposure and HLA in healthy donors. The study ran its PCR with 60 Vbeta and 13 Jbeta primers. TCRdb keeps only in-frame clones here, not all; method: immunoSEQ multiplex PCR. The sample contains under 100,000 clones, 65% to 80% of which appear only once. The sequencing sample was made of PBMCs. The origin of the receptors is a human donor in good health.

Here the CDR3 reads CASIWRGREETQYF. The DNA for the CDR3 is TGTGCCAGCATCTGGCGGGGGCGAGAAGAGACCCAGTACTTC. The chain combines TRBV6-1 with TRBJ2-5, with TRBD2 as a possible D gene (7 bases). With 7 bases removed from V and 3 bases from J, the gap between germline ends came to 15 bases. Germline values: CDR1 MNHNS, CDR2 SASEGT. The CDR3 loop spans 14 amino acids.

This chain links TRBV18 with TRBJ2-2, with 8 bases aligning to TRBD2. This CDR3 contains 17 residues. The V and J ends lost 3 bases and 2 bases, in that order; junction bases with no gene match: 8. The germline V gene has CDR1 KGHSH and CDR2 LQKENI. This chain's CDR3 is CASSPRGGRINTGELFF. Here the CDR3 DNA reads TGTGCCAGCTCACCGCGCGGGGGGAGGATCAACACCGGGGAGCTGTTTTTT.

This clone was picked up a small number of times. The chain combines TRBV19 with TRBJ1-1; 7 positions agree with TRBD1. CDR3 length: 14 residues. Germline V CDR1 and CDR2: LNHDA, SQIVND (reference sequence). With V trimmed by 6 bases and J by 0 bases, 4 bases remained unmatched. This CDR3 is CASRSGTVNTEAFF. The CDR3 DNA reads TGTGCCAGTAGATCCGGGACAGTGAACACTGAAGCTTTCTTT.

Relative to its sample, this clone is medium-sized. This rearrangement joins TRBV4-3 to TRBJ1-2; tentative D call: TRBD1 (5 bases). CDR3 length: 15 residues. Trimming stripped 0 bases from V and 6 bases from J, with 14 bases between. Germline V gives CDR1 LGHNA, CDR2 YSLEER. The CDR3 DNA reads TGCGCCAGCAGCCAAGATCAGGCAGGGAGGGATGGCTACACCTTC. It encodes CASSQDQAGRDGYTF.